This T cell receptor (beta chain) was captured in a study of early T cells in non-severe SARS-CoV-2 infection. As for the study in general: Unsorted whole blood bulk RNA was sequenced, with unpaired chains. Whole-study findings and limits: In VDJdb matching, anti-spike CD8 responses were favored while private and CD4 specificities went missing.

V lost 0 bases to trimming and J lost 7 bases, with 10 bases between them. Germline CDR1 reads MGHRA; CDR2 reads YSYEKL. This CDR3 has 15 residues. TCRdb reanalysed the 5' RACE reads using MiXCR and keeps one entry per CDR3 protein. The sample lists 97,000 or so distinct CDR3 sequences; about 10% were seen once. This clonotype was seen a handful of times. The antigen remains undetermined. The gene calls are TRBV4-1 and TRBJ1-6; TRBD1 might be the D (6 bases). The sample was whole blood, taken at baseline. The receptor was isolated from an adult who was a healthcare worker with PCR-confirmed SARS-CoV-2 infection or an uninfected control (not recorded which). Written as DNA, the CDR3 is TGCGCCAGCAGCCAAGACAGGGGTGCGAATTCACCCCTCCACTTT. It encodes CASSQDRGANSPLHF.